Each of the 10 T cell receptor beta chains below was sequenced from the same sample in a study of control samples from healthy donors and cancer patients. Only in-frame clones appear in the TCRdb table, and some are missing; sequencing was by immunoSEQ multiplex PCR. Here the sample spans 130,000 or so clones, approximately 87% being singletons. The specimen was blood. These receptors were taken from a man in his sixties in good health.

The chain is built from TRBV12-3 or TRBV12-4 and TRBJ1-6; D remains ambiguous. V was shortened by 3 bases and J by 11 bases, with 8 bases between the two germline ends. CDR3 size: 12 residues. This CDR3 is CASSFSETPLHF. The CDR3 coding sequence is TGTGCCAGCAGTTTCTCCGAGACACCCCTCCACTTT.

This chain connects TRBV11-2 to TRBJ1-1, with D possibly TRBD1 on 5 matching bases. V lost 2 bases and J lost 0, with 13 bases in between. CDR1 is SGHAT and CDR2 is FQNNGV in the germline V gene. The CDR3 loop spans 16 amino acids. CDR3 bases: TGTGCCAGCAGCTTACGGGCAGGGAACATGAACACTGAAGCTTTCTTT. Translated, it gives CASSLRAGNMNTEAFF.

DNA of the CDR3: TGTGCCAGTAGTATAGATCTATCCGGGGGTTCAAGCAATACGCAGTATTTT. Translating gives CASSIDLSGGSSNTQYF. The V call is TRBV19, the J call TRBJ2-3; maybe TRBD2 (6 bases). Trimming removed 0 bases at V and 7 bases at J, with 20 bases between. The CDR3 covers 17 residues. Germline assignment: CDR1 LNHDA and CDR2 SQIVND (reference sequence).

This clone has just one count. This chain's CDR3 is CASSLGPGLSYEQYF. CDR3 DNA sequence: TGCGCCAGCAGCTTGGGACCAGGCCTCTCCTACGAGCAGTACTTC. This chain uses TRBV5-1 with TRBJ2-7; the D is unclear. Looked up from germline, CDR1 is SGHRS and CDR2 is YFSETQ. With 0 bases removed from V and 0 bases from J, the gap between germline ends came to 10 bases. CDR3 size: 15 residues. Using reference TRBV5-1 and TRBJ2-7 for the parts outside the CDR3, the full variable domain is KAGVTQTPRYLIKTRGQQVTLSCSPISGHRSVSWYQQTPGQGLQFLFEYFSETQRNKGNFPGRFSGRQFSNSRSEMNVSTLELGDSALYLCASSLGPGLSYEQYFGPGTRLTVT.

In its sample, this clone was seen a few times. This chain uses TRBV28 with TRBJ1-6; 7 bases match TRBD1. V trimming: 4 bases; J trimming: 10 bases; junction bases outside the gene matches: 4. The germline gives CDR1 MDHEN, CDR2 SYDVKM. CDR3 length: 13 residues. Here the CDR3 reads CASSSTGISPLHF. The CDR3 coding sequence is TGTGCCAGCAGTTCGACAGGGATCTCACCCCTCCACTTT.

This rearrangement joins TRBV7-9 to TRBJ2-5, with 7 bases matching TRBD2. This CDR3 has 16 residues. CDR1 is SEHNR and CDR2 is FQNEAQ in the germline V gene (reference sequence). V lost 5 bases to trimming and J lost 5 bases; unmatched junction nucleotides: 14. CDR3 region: CASSPGHVREEETQYF. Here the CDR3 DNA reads TGTGCCAGCAGCCCCGGGCACGTTCGGGAGGAGGAGACCCAGTACTTC.

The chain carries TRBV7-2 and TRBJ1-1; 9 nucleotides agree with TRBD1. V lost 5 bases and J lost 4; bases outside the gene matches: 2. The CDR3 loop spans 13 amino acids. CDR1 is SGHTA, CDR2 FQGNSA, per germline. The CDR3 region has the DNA TGTGCCAGCAGCCGGACAGGGGTCACTGAAGCTTTCTTT. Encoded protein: CASSRTGVTEAFF.

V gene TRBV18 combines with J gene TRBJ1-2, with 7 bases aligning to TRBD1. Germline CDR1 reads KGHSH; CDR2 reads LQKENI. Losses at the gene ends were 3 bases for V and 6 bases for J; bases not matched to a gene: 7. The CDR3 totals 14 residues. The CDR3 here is CASSPGTDKNGYTF. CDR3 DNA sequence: TGTGCCAGCTCACCCGGGACAGATAAAAATGGCTACACCTTC.

The CDR3 DNA reads as TGTGCCAGCAGCTTGACAGGGAGGGTTGGCTACACCTTC. It codes for CASSLTGRVGYTF. The V gene is TRBV7-8, the J gene TRBJ1-2, with 7 nucleotides matching TRBD1. The trim removed 3 bases at V and 7 bases at J, leaving 5 bases unmatched. Germline CDR1 SGHVS, CDR2 FQNEAQ. The CDR3 consists of 13 residues. Filled out from reference TRBV7-8 and TRBJ1-2, the complete variable domain reads GAGVSQSPRYKVAKRGQDVALRCDPISGHVSLFWYQQALGQGPEFLTYFQNEAQLDKSGLPSDRFFAERPEGSVSTLKIQRTQQEDSAVYLCASSLTGRVGYTFGSGTRLTVV.

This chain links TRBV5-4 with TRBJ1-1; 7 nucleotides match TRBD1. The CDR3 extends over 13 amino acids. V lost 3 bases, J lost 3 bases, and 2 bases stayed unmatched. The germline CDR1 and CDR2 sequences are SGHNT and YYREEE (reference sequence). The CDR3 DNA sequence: TGTGCCAGCAGCTCAACAGGGGACACTGAAGCTTTCTTT. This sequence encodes CASSSTGDTEAFF.